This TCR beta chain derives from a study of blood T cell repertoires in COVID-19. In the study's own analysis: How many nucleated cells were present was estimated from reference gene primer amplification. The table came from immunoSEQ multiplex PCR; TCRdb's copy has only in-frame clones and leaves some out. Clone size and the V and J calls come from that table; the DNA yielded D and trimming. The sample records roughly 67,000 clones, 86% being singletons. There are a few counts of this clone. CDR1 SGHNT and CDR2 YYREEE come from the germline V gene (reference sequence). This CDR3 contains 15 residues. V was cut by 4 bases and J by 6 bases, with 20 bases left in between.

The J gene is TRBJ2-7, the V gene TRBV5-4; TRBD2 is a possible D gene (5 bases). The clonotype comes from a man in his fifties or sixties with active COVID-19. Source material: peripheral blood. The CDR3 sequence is CASSTEGRANSEQYF. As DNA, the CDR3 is TGTGCCAGCAGCACCGAGGGCAGAGCCAATTCCGAGCAGTACTTC.